These 5 T cell receptor beta chains came from one sample sequenced in a study of regulatory T cells in long-lasting Graves disease. Noted time point: persistent/refractory GD, antithyroid drugs over 5 years with positive TRAb. PBMC-derived RNA was used for the TCR library. Relying on iRepertoire HTBI primers and Arm-PCR of CDR3 regions, the team built TCR beta libraries. TCRdb fed the multiplex PCR reads into MiXCR, producing one record per CDR3 protein. The sample shows hundreds of thousands of distinct CDR3 sequences, around 30% of them seen only once. Sequencing was performed on peripheral blood mononuclear cells (PBMCs), taken when the disease was refractory, from a patient treated with antithyroid drugs. The receptors originated from a female donor with Graves disease.

This chain connects TRBV20-1 to TRBJ2-7, with a weak D call TRBD1 (5 bases). The germline V gene has CDR1 DFQATT and CDR2 SNEGSKA (reference sequence). With 3 bases removed from V and 5 bases from J, the gap between germline ends came to 11 bases. The CDR3 is 12 amino acids. The CDR3 DNA follows: TGCAGTGCTAGTACCAGGGCAGACGAGCAGTACTTC. This sequence encodes CSASTRADEQYF.

The genes are TRBV5-1 and TRBJ1-1; unclear D gene. Germline CDR1 SGHRS, CDR2 YFSETQ. This CDR3 has 15 residues. With 0 bases removed from V and 2 bases from J, the gap between germline ends came to 11 bases. CDR3 sequence: CASSLGNTVNTEAFF. Here the CDR3 DNA reads TGCGCCAGCAGCTTGGGGAACACCGTCAACACTGAAGCTTTCTTT.

V usage is TRBV27 and J usage is TRBJ2-7; maybe TRBD2 (5 bases). V lost 2 bases, J lost 0 bases, and 11 bases lay in between. The CDR3 has 15 residues. From germline, CDR1 is MNHEY and CDR2 SMNVEV (reference sequence). The CDR3 loop is CASSLDYQSSYEQYF. CDR3 coding DNA: TGTGCCAGCAGTTTAGACTATCAGAGCTCCTACGAGCAGTACTTC.

This clonotype was observed many times. The V call is TRBV6-6, the J call TRBJ1-5, with D perhaps TRBD1 (5 bases). V lost 0 bases and J 3 bases, leaving 15 bases between the germline ends. Germline V gene sequence: CDR1 MNHNY, CDR2 SVGAGI (reference sequence). The CDR3 contains 17 residues. CDR3 sequence (DNA): TGTGCCAGCAGTTACTCGATCGGGGGAACCCCCAATCAGCCCCAGCATTTT. Its protein is CASSYSIGGTPNQPQHF.

This clonotype was seen only once. The rearrangement links TRBV3-1 to TRBJ1-3; D not certain. Germline V gene lookup returns CDR1 LGHDT and CDR2 YNNKEL (reference sequence). CDR3 length equals 13 residues. The germline V and J ends were trimmed by 3 bases and 7 bases, with 10 bases remaining between them. The CDR3 DNA reads as TGTGCCAGCAGCCATCTTTCAGCCAACACCATATATTTT. Protein product: CASSHLSANTIYF.